This TCR beta chain originates from a study of blood T cell repertoires in COVID-19. The trim removed 0 bases at V and 7 bases at J, leaving 6 bases unmatched. CDR1 SGDLS and CDR2 YYNGEE come from the germline V gene. The CDR3 totals 14 residues. Original analysis: Estimation of nucleated cell counts was performed using reference gene primer amplification. TCRdb keeps only in-frame clones here, not all; method: immunoSEQ multiplex PCR. The V and J calls and clone size are taken from that table; D and trimming were inferred from the DNA. This table holds 200,000 or so clones, 88% found once. The TCR sequence derives from a man aged 65 to 79 with acute or convalescent COVID-19. The rearrangement uses TRBV9 and TRBJ2-5; 7 bases agree with TRBD2. The sequenced sample was peripheral blood. CDR3 nucleotides: TGTGCCAGCAGCGTAGCGAGCGGGATAGGGACCCAGTACTTC. This encodes CASSVASGIGTQYF.